These 10 T cell receptor beta chains share one sample of origin, sequenced in a study of siplizumab effects on memory and regulatory T cells. The assay was immunoSEQ multiplex PCR, and TCRdb's table has in-frame clones only and misses some. The sample has fewer than 85,000 clones; 85% to 95% are singletons. Specimen: CD8+ T cells sorted from blood. These TCRs come from a human donor in good health.

The chain joins TRBV4-1 to TRBJ1-1; D call uncertain. CDR1 and CDR2 (germline): MGHRA, YSYEKL. This CDR3 is 14 amino acids long. The ends were cut back, 4 bases at V and 4 bases at J, with 13 bases in the middle. The CDR3 DNA reads as TGCGCCAGCAGCCCCCAGCCTGGCGGCACTGAAGCTTTCTTT. It translates to CASSPQPGGTEAFF.

The chain couples TRBV7-9 to TRBJ2-1, with D perhaps matching TRBD2 (5 bases). Trimming took off 10 bases at V and 7 bases at J, with 17 bases between the two ends. This CDR3 has 13 residues. Germline values: CDR1 SEHNR, CDR2 FQNEAQ (reference sequence). For the CDR3, the DNA is TGTGCCAACCGTGGACTCTTGGAGAATGAGCAGTTCTTC. Protein product: CANRGLLENEQFF.

The chain couples TRBV5-6 to TRBJ1-2, with D maybe TRBD1 (6 bases). CDR1 is SGHDT, CDR2 YYEEEE, per germline. V was clipped by 7 bases and J by 3 bases, with 16 bases between them. There are 14 residues in the CDR3. DNA of the CDR3: TGTGCCAGCCAAAACAGGGAGGGTGACTATGGCTACACCTTC. It yields the protein CASQNREGDYGYTF.

The V and J genes are TRBV2 and TRBJ2-7; 10 nucleotides align to TRBD2. CDR1 is SNHLY, CDR2 FYNNEI, per germline. J was trimmed by 3 bases and V by 2 bases; bases with no gene match: 4. CDR3 length: 15 residues. This CDR3 reads CASSELASGSYEQYF. The DNA of the CDR3 is TGTGCCAGCAGTGAATTGGCTAGCGGGAGCTACGAGCAGTACTTC.

CDR3 amino acids: CASSIGTALEGTEAFF. The CDR3 DNA reads TGTGCCAGCAGCATCGGGACAGCCCTTGAGGGCACTGAAGCTTTCTTT. V and J are TRBV7-2 and TRBJ1-1, with 7 nucleotides matching TRBD1. The germline gives CDR1 SGHTA, CDR2 FQGNSA. J gave up 4 bases and V 5 bases, and 13 bases lay outside the gene matches. CDR3 length: 16 amino acids.

Note on this clone: The sample carries other DNA sequences with the same CDR3. The chain recombines TRBV5-1 with TRBJ2-5; 10 bases line up with TRBD1. Germline-derived CDR1 and CDR2 are SGHRS and YFSETQ. The CDR3 spans 15 residues. J lost 2 bases, V lost 0 bases, and 1 base had no gene match. CDR3 region: CASSLGDRGQETQYF. CDR3 coding DNA: TGCGCCAGCAGCTTGGGGGACAGGGGACAAGAGACCCAGTACTTC.

The chain uses TRBV10-1 and TRBJ2-7, with D unresolved. CDR1 and CDR2 (germline): WNHNN, SYGVQD (reference sequence). The CDR3 length is 13 residues. V lost 2 bases, J lost 2 bases, and 7 bases lay in between. CDR3 DNA: TGCGCCAGCAGTGAGGGGCCAACCTACGAGCAGTACTTC. Translation: CASSEGPTYEQYF.

J is TRBJ2-1 and V is TRBV11-3; maybe TRBD1 (6 bases). V shed 1 base and J shed 5 bases, with 12 bases lying between them. Germline V gene sequence: CDR1 SGHNT, CDR2 YENEEA. The CDR3 is 15 residues long. CDR3 DNA sequence: TGTGCCAGCAGCTTAGGTTTGGGGGACAACAATGAGCAGTTCTTC. Protein sequence: CASSLGLGDNNEQFF.

This clone was recorded once. The chain employs TRBV28 and TRBJ2-7; D gene ambiguous. V lost 5 bases and J 1 base, leaving 12 bases between the germline ends. The CDR3 extends over 14 amino acids. CDR1 MDHEN and CDR2 SYDVKM come from the germline V gene. The CDR3 DNA reads TGTGCCAGCAGTCCATTAGGGCCTTCCTACGAGCAGTACTTC. This translates into CASSPLGPSYEQYF.

The chain couples TRBV4-1 to TRBJ2-1; D is perhaps TRBD1 (5 bases). V gave up 1 base and J gave up 5 bases, with 12 bases separating them. Per the germline V gene, CDR1 is MGHRA and CDR2 is YSYEKL. The CDR3 runs to 15 residues. The CDR3 DNA sequence: TGCGCCAGCAGCCAAGGGGGCGTGGGGCACAATGAGCAGTTCTTC. It translates to CASSQGGVGHNEQFF.